The rows below give T cell receptor beta chains drawn from one sample of a study of cytomegalovirus exposure and HLA in healthy donors. The table came from immunoSEQ multiplex PCR; TCRdb's copy has only in-frame clones and leaves some out. The sample yields 65,000 to 100,000 clones, 93% seen once. The source material was PBMCs. The source of these receptors is a woman aged 25 to 39 in good health and CMV-seronegative. Both conserved end residues are part of each CDR3. The D gene is left open where the match is weak. Size values are once, few and many counts, or a class for expanded clones, and some rows have none.

J gene,clone size,D gene,V gene,CDR3 protein,CDR3 DNA
TRBJ1-4,once,-,TRBV5-1,CASSLRGFSVEKLFF,TGCGCCAGCAGCTTGCGCGGGTTCAGCGTTGAAAAACTGTTTTTT
TRBJ1-3,-,-,TRBV6-5,CASSYSRRSSGNTIYF,TGTGCCAGCAGTTACTCTCGGCGGTCCTCTGGAAACACCATATATTTT
TRBJ1-6,-,TRBD1,TRBV25-1,CASSDTGQGGNSPLHF,TGTGCCAGCAGTGATACGGGACAGGGGGGAAATTCACCCCTCCACTTT
TRBJ2-2,-,-,TRBV27,CASSLFGSRDSTGELFF,TGTGCCAGCAGTTTATTCGGGAGCAGGGACTCCACCGGGGAGCTGTTTTTT
TRBJ1-2,-,TRBD1,TRBV5-1,CASSLAPGQAQIYGYTF,TGCGCCAGCAGCTTGGCCCCCGGACAGGCACAAATCTATGGCTACACCTTC
TRBJ2-7,few,TRBD1,TRBV27,CASSFLGQGRTYEQYF,TGTGCCAGCAGTTTCCTCGGACAGGGGAGAACCTACGAGCAGTACTTC
TRBJ1-1,-,-,TRBV19,CASSSRLRTEAFF,TGTGCCAGTAGTAGTCGGTTGAGGACTGAAGCTTTCTTT
TRBJ2-6,-,TRBD1,TRBV6-6,CATRQGGLSGANVLTF,TGTGCCACCAGACAGGGGGGTTTGTCTGGGGCCAACGTCCTGACTTTC
TRBJ2-3,-,TRBD1,TRBV5-4,CASSLRGPGQGADTQYF,TGTGCCAGCAGCTTAAGGGGACCGGGACAGGGGGCAGATACGCAGTATTTT
TRBJ2-3,-,TRBD1,TRBV7-2,CASSVTGVGADTQYF,TGTGCCAGCAGCGTTACAGGGGTGGGGGCAGATACGCAGTATTTT
TRBJ2-3,-,-,TRBV10-3,CAISDRGRVDTQYF,TGTGCCATCAGTGACAGGGGACGGGTGGATACGCAGTATTTT
TRBJ2-2,-,TRBD2,TRBV19,CASSKLAVTGELFF,TGTGCCAGTAGTAAACTAGCGGTAACCGGGGAGCTGTTTTTT
TRBJ1-2,few,-,TRBV19,CASSIAAGASPYGYTF,TGTGCCAGTAGTATCGCGGCAGGGGCTTCCCCTTATGGCTACACCTTC
TRBJ2-3,-,TRBD2,TRBV6-4,CASSTAGETDTQYF,TGTGCCAGCAGTACAGCGGGAGAGACAGATACGCAGTATTTT